This TCR beta chain was recorded in a study of blood T cell repertoires in COVID-19. Study information: Sites in the United States, Italy and Spain provided acute and convalescent COVID-19 samples. T cells, B-cell-depleted T cells, or PBMCs provided the cDNA or gDNA that served as material.

Trimming took 4 bases from V and 0 from J, leaving 27 bases between them. The germline V gene has CDR1 LGHNA and CDR2 YNFKEQ. This CDR3 has 20 residues. This clone was seen a single time. In the authors' workflow: Using reference gene primer amplification, nucleated cell counts were estimated. Assay used: immunoSEQ multiplex PCR; TCRdb lists only in-frame clones, some missing. V, J and clone size are those of that table, while D and trimming were read from the DNA. The sample shows 210,000 or so clones, roughly 87% of them seen only once. This chain connects TRBV4-2 to TRBJ1-2; D not certain. This sequence was found in a man aged 40-49 years with active or convalescent COVID-19. The sequencing input was peripheral blood. CDR3 in DNA: TGTGCCAGCAGCCGGAGGGCAGACGAGGGATGGAGAAGAGCTAACTATGGCTACACCTTC. Amino acids: CASSRRADEGWRRANYGYTF.